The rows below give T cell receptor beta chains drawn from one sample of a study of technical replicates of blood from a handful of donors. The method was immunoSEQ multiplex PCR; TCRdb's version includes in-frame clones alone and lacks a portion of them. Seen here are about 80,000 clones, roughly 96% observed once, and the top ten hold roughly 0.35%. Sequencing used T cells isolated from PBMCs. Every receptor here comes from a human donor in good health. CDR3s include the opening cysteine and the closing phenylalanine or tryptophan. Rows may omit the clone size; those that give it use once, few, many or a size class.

CDR3aa: CASSPSPGFNGYTF
v_gene: TRBV19
len: 14
abundance: NA
j_gene: TRBJ1-2

CDR3aa: CASSLAGTAYNEQFF
v_gene: TRBV11-3
len: 15
abundance: NA
j_gene: TRBJ2-1

CDR3aa: CASSYVSGHGYTF
v_gene: TRBV6-6
len: 13
abundance: NA
j_gene: TRBJ1-2

CDR3aa: CASSLGAGLAGYEQYF
v_gene: TRBV7-2
len: 16
abundance: NA
j_gene: TRBJ2-7

CDR3aa: CANPRGPQYGYTF
v_gene: TRBV5-4
len: 13
abundance: NA
j_gene: TRBJ1-2

CDR3aa: CASRSGMDYNEQFF
v_gene: TRBV14
len: 14
abundance: NA
j_gene: TRBJ2-1

CDR3aa: CAWSVMGLGEKLFF
v_gene: TRBV30
len: 14
abundance: few
j_gene: TRBJ1-4

CDR3aa: CASSSGRETNEQFF
v_gene: TRBV7-9
len: 14
abundance: once
j_gene: TRBJ2-1

CDR3aa: CASSIRQWEGQYF
v_gene: TRBV19
len: 13
abundance: NA
j_gene: TRBJ2-7

CDR3aa: CASSGKETQYF
v_gene: TRBV2
len: 11
abundance: NA
j_gene: TRBJ2-5

CDR3aa: CASSRTAKEQFF
v_gene: TRBV19
len: 12
abundance: NA
j_gene: TRBJ2-1

CDR3aa: CATIRLAGGRYYNEQFF
v_gene: TRBV7-2
len: 17
abundance: NA
j_gene: TRBJ2-1

CDR3aa: CASSPSAGPYNEQFF
v_gene: TRBV18
len: 15
abundance: NA
j_gene: TRBJ2-1

CDR3aa: CASSWGLFDTGELFF
v_gene: TRBV7-2
len: 15
abundance: NA
j_gene: TRBJ2-2

CDR3aa: CASSLSGGKAGELFF
v_gene: TRBV5-1
len: 15
abundance: once
j_gene: TRBJ2-2

CDR3aa: CASSSEEIANVLTF
v_gene: TRBV7-3
len: 14
abundance: NA
j_gene: TRBJ2-6

CDR3aa: CASSVGGGEQYF
v_gene: TRBV9
len: 12
abundance: NA
j_gene: TRBJ2-7

CDR3aa: CASSFRGRAETYNEQFF
v_gene: TRBV27
len: 17
abundance: NA
j_gene: TRBJ2-1

CDR3aa: CASSLYGRGYEQYF
v_gene: TRBV27
len: 14
abundance: NA
j_gene: TRBJ2-7

CDR3aa: CASRGQDEKLFF
v_gene: TRBV2
len: 12
abundance: NA
j_gene: TRBJ1-4

CDR3aa: CASSRTSGRFGTDTQYF
v_gene: TRBV11-1
len: 17
abundance: NA
j_gene: TRBJ2-3

CDR3aa: CASSLAVEGRETQYF
v_gene: TRBV5-1
len: 15
abundance: NA
j_gene: TRBJ2-5

CDR3aa: CASSRNLAEGYNEQFF
v_gene: TRBV11-3
len: 16
abundance: once
j_gene: TRBJ2-1

CDR3aa: CASSAFGTGGRETQYF
v_gene: TRBV10-1
len: 16
abundance: NA
j_gene: TRBJ2-5